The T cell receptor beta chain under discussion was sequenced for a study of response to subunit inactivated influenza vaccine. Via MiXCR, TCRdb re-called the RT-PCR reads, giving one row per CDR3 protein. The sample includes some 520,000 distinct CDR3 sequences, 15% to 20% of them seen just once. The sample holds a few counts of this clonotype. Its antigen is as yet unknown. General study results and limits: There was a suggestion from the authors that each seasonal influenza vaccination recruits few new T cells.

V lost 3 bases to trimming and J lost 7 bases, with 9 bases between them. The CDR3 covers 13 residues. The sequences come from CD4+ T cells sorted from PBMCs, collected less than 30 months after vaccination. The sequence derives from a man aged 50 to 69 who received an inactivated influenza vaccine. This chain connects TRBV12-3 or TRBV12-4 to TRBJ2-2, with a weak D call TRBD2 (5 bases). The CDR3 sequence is CASSFRGNGELFF. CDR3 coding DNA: TGTGCCAGCAGTTTCCGGGGAAACGGGGAGCTGTTTTTT.